This TCR beta chain comes out of a study of OX40 agonist ivuxolimab in advanced cancers. Overall study context: Ivuxolimab is an agonistic anti-OX40 (CD134) antibody, and patients were treated with it. Study-wide findings and caveats: Patients with a partial response at 0.1-3.0 mg/kg had among the lowest clonal expansion. At doses 0.1 to 3.0 mg/kg, CD4+ and CD8+ clones expanded. The specificity for antigen of the expanded peripheral T cells was not determined.

Assay used: immunoSEQ multiplex PCR; TCRdb lists only in-frame clones, some missing. The data show just over 90,000 clones, 85% to 95% seen once. Worth noting for this clone: Its antigen is unknown.

The CDR3 is made up of 14 amino acids. Germline values: CDR1 LNHDA, CDR2 SQIVND (reference sequence). Trimming took 0 bases from V and 2 from J, leaving 8 bases between them. The rearrangement links TRBV19 to TRBJ2-7; D is possibly TRBD1 (6 bases). The clonotype was recovered from an adult with an advanced solid tumor such as melanoma, head and neck, liver or kidney cancer. The specimen was CD4+ or CD8+ T cells sorted from blood, collected in a trial of the OX40 agonist ivuxolimab. CDR3 sequence: CASSIEGAPYEQYF. In DNA, the CDR3 is TGTGCCAGTAGTATAGAGGGGGCCCCCTACGAGCAGTACTTC.